One sample yielded the 25 T cell receptor beta chains listed below, sequenced in a study of glioma-infiltrating T cells after dendritic cell vaccination. Libraries were prepared by immunoSEQ multiplex PCR; TCRdb keeps only in-frame clonotypes and omits some of them. The sample shows about 90,000 clones, 80% to 85% of them seen only once. As for time point: after dendritic cell vaccination, including at tumor progression/relapse. The sample was blood, taken after dendritic cell vaccination. The receptors come from a human donor with glioblastoma.

The V gene is TRBV10-3, the J gene TRBJ2-5, with D possibly TRBD1 on 5 matching bases. V was clipped by 3 bases and J by 2 bases, with 7 bases between them. The CDR3 loop spans 13 amino acids. Germline V gene sequence: CDR1 ENHRY, CDR2 SYGVKD. CDR3 sequence reads: CAISERQQETQYF. CDR3 nucleotides: TGTGCCATCAGTGAAAGACAGCAAGAGACCCAGTACTTC.

This clone was picked up a small number of times. The chain combines TRBV10-3 with TRBJ1-2; TRBD1 aligns across 8 bases. V shed 7 bases, J shed 4 bases, and the junction held 14 bases outside the gene matches. The CDR3 has 16 residues. Germline V gene data show CDR1 as ENHRY and CDR2 as SYGVKD. The CDR3 reads CAITVGLRQGSYGYTF. CDR3 bases: TGTGCCATCACCGTGGGTCTGAGACAGGGGAGCTATGGCTACACCTTC.

The chain is built from TRBV18 and TRBJ1-3, with TRBD1 matching 7 bases. Looked up from germline, CDR1 is KGHSH and CDR2 is LQKENI. J was trimmed by 4 bases and V by 5 bases; bases with no gene match: 5. The CDR3 runs to 14 residues. CDR3 sequence: CASSAGGSGNTIYF. CDR3 nucleotides: TGTGCCAGCTCAGCAGGGGGTTCAGGAAACACCATATATTTT.

V gene TRBV30 combines with J gene TRBJ1-1, with TRBD1 matching over 10 bases. The germline V gene encodes CDR1 GTSNPN and CDR2 SVGIG (reference sequence). The V and J ends lost 2 bases and 4 bases, in that order; junction bases with no gene match: 4. This CDR3 has 14 amino acids. In DNA form, the CDR3 reads TGTGCCTGGAGTCTGGGACAGGGGTTCACTGAAGCTTTCTTT. As protein: CAWSLGQGFTEAFF.

This chain links TRBV2 with TRBJ2-2; possibly TRBD2 for D (6 bases). V dropped 7 bases and J dropped 6 bases, with 12 bases sitting between them. CDR3 size: 13 residues. Germline V gene sequence: CDR1 SNHLY, CDR2 FYNNEI. Here the CDR3 reads CASTGVSPGELFF. The CDR3 DNA sequence: TGTGCCAGCACGGGGGTGTCCCCCGGGGAGCTGTTTTTT.

The V gene is TRBV19, the J gene TRBJ1-1; D gene uncertain. Germline CDR1 reads LNHDA; CDR2 reads SQIVND (reference sequence). There are 14 residues in the CDR3. The V end lost 1 base, the J end lost 0 bases, and 6 bases lay between the germline ends. CDR3 amino acids: CASSIVIMNTEAFF. The CDR3 nucleotides read TGTGCCAGTAGTATAGTTATAATGAACACTGAAGCTTTCTTT.

The chain employs TRBV6-1 and TRBJ1-3, with no clear D. Germline V gives CDR1 MNHNS, CDR2 SASEGT. This CDR3 comprises 12 residues. V was cut by 1 base and J by 7 bases, with 5 bases left in between. In DNA, the CDR3 is TGTGCCAGCAGTGAAGGAGGGAACACCATATATTTT. It specifies CASSEGGNTIYF.

The genes are TRBV5-1 and TRBJ2-7; TRBD2 matches at 7 bases. Trimming at V came to 4 bases and at J to 2 bases, leaving 0 bases not matched to a gene. This CDR3 is 12 amino acids long. CDR1 is SGHRS and CDR2 is YFSETQ in the germline V gene. CDR3 in amino acids: CASSAGAYEQYF. The CDR3 DNA sequence: TGCGCCAGCAGCGCGGGGGCCTACGAGCAGTACTTC.

This sequence joins TRBV2 and TRBJ2-7; possible D gene TRBD1, 6 bases. The CDR3 contains 12 residues. Deletions cut 6 bases from V and 4 bases from J, with 10 bases between. Germline CDR1 is SNHLY and CDR2 is FYNNEI. The CDR3, as DNA: TGTGCCAGCAGCTCCACAGGGTACGAGCAGTACTTC. Protein product: CASSSTGYEQYF.

This chain joins TRBV4-2 and TRBJ1-1; D might be TRBD1 (5 bases). This CDR3 has 17 residues. Germline V gives CDR1 LGHNA, CDR2 YNFKEQ. Trimming took 0 bases from V and 0 from J, leaving 14 bases between them. DNA of the CDR3: TGTGCCAGCAGCCAAGAGGGTGTTGGGGCCATGAACACTGAAGCTTTCTTT. Protein product: CASSQEGVGAMNTEAFF.

The CDR3 reads CASSPGSRRTDTQYF. The CDR3 coding sequence is TGTGCCAGCAGCCCCGGGAGCAGGCGCACAGATACGCAGTATTTT. This chain connects TRBV27 to TRBJ2-3, with a possible D match to TRBD2 (6 bases). V was pared by 6 bases and J by 1 base, with 14 bases between. The CDR3 runs 15 residues. Germline V gene data show CDR1 as MNHEY and CDR2 as SMNVEV (reference sequence).

The chain couples TRBV14 to TRBJ2-7; D gene uncertain. V was cut by 3 bases and J by 7 bases, with 19 bases left in between. This CDR3 is 15 amino acids long. Germline V gene data show CDR1 as SGHDN and CDR2 as FVKESK. CDR3 coding DNA: TGTGCCAGCAGCCAGAAGCCGAACCCCTGGAGTGAGCAGTACTTC. Amino acids: CASSQKPNPWSEQYF. Using reference TRBV14 and TRBJ2-7 for the parts outside the CDR3, the full variable domain is EAGVTQFPSHSVIEKGQTVTLRCDPISGHDNLYWYRRVMGKEIKFLLHFVKESKQDESGMPNNRFLAERTGGTYSTLKVQPAELEDSGVYFCASSQKPNPWSEQYFGPGTRLTVT.

V usage is TRBV5-4 and J usage is TRBJ2-1; the match to TRBD2 covers 7 bases. The CDR3 covers 17 residues. V dropped 1 base and J dropped 0; count of bases not matched to a gene: 7. Germline loops: CDR1 SGHNT, CDR2 YYREEE (reference sequence). The CDR3 here is CASSLSLSGASYNEQFF. CDR3 DNA sequence: TGTGCCAGCAGCTTGAGTTTGAGCGGGGCCTCCTACAATGAGCAGTTCTTC.

The V gene is TRBV11-1, the J gene TRBJ2-7; perhaps TRBD1 as D (5 bases). Germline V lookup: CDR1 SGHAT, CDR2 FQDESV (reference sequence). The CDR3 is made up of 14 amino acids. The V end was cut by 5 bases, the J end by 3 bases, with 14 bases between. For the CDR3, the DNA is TGTGCCAGCAGCCCAGGGCGGTTAGGCTACGAGCAGTACTTC. This encodes CASSPGRLGYEQYF.

The V and J genes are TRBV18 and TRBJ1-2; possibly TRBD1 for D (5 bases). Germline V gene sequence: CDR1 KGHSH, CDR2 LQKENI. This CDR3 is 15 amino acids long. Trimming shortened V by 0 bases and J by 6 bases, and 14 bases separated the two germline ends. CDR3 nucleotides: TGTGCCAGCTCACCACCGATGGGGCGGTCTGATGGCTACACCTTC. Its translation is CASSPPMGRSDGYTF.

This rearrangement joins TRBV7-9 to TRBJ2-4; D is undetermined. Per the germline V gene, CDR1 is SEHNR and CDR2 is FQNEAQ (reference sequence). V was trimmed by 3 bases and J by 0 bases, leaving 9 bases between them. The CDR3 covers 15 residues. CDR3 coding DNA: TGTGCCAGCAGCTTTGAGGAACTAGCCAAAAACATTCAGTACTTC. Encoded protein: CASSFEELAKNIQYF.

CDR3 loop: CASSRSGANVLTF. The DNA for the CDR3 is TGTGCCAGCTCTCGGTCTGGGGCCAACGTCCTGACTTTC. The chain recombines TRBV18 with TRBJ2-6; D not resolved. The CDR3 is made up of 13 amino acids. V was cut by 6 bases and J by 1 base, with 4 bases left in between. Germline CDR1 is KGHSH and CDR2 is LQKENI.

The V gene is TRBV6-5, the J gene TRBJ2-7, with 11 bases aligning to TRBD1. The CDR3 spans 15 residues. V lost 0 bases to trimming and J lost 5 bases; unmatched junction nucleotides: 3. Germline-derived CDR1 and CDR2 are MNHEY and SVGAGI. CDR3 in amino acids: CASSYSWTGGNEQYF. CDR3 DNA sequence: TGTGCCAGCAGTTACTCGTGGACAGGGGGCAACGAGCAGTACTTC.

The chain joins TRBV5-1 to TRBJ1-2; 9 bases line up with TRBD1. The CDR3 totals 15 residues. Looked up from germline, CDR1 is SGHRS and CDR2 is YFSETQ. V lost 8 bases and J lost 4; bases outside the gene matches: 12. The CDR3 protein is CASGPGQGSSYGYTF. DNA of the CDR3: TGCGCCAGTGGTCCGGGACAGGGATCCTCCTATGGCTACACCTTC.

To note about this clone: The junction departs from germline at one end; a sequencing error may be responsible. The rearrangement links TRBV19 to TRBJ2-7, with TRBD2 matching over 8 bases. CDR3 length equals 15 residues. Germline assignment: CDR1 LNHDA and CDR2 SQIVND (reference sequence). The CDR3 loop is CASSTLAGDSSEQYF. CDR3 nucleotides: TGTGCCAGTAGTACCCTAGCGGGCGACTCCTCCGAGCAGTACTTC. Full variable domain (missing parts from reference TRBV19 and TRBJ2-7): DGGITQSPKYLFRKEGQNVTLSCEQNLNHDAMYWYRQDPGQGLRLIYYSQIVNDFQKGDIAEGYSVSREKKESFPLTVTSAQKNPTAFYLCASSTLAGDSSEQYFGPGTRLTVT.

This chain links TRBV10-3 with TRBJ2-5; D perhaps matches TRBD2 (5 bases). V was cut by 10 bases and J by 3 bases, with 9 bases left in between. The CDR3 has 11 residues. Germline V gene sequence: CDR1 ENHRY, CDR2 SYGVKD. The DNA for the CDR3 is TGTGCCACGGGATTCAAAGAGACCCAGTACTTC. Its translation is CATGFKETQYF.

The CDR3 here is CASRPDHYEQYF. CDR3 DNA sequence: TGTGCCAGCAGGCCAGATCACTACGAGCAGTACTTC. This sequence joins TRBV2 and TRBJ2-7; D unclear. This CDR3 region has 12 residues. Germline V gene sequence: CDR1 SNHLY, CDR2 FYNNEI. V was pared by 6 bases and J by 3 bases, with 9 bases between.

The CDR3 DNA sequence: TGTGCCAGCAGGGGACAGGGGAAACGTGGCTACACCTTC. Translating gives CASRGQGKRGYTF. The chain combines TRBV6-5 with TRBJ1-2; 10 bases map to TRBD1. Germline V lookup: CDR1 MNHEY, CDR2 SVGAGI. The CDR3 extends over 13 amino acids. The trim removed 6 bases at V and 7 bases at J, leaving 5 bases unmatched.

V and J are TRBV12-5 and TRBJ1-2; D is unclear. Germline V lookup: CDR1 LGHNT, CDR2 FRNRAP. The ends were cut back, 6 bases at V and 6 bases at J, with 8 bases in the middle. The CDR3 covers 11 residues. DNA of the CDR3: TGTGCTAGTGGAACCATAGATGGCTACACCTTC. Its protein product is CASGTIDGYTF.

The V gene is TRBV5-1, the J gene TRBJ2-1, with 8 bases fitting TRBD2. V was pared by 1 base and J by 7 bases, with 7 bases of the junction left unmatched. Germline loops: CDR1 SGHRS, CDR2 YFSETQ. The CDR3 sequence is 15 residues long. The CDR3 nucleotides are TGCGCCAGCAGCTTGAACGGGGGGGCGGCGAATGAGCAGTTCTTC. Translating gives CASSLNGGAANEQFF.